The next 19 T cell receptor beta chains were all read from a single sample in a study of STAT5B mutations in CD4+ large granular lymphocyte leukemia. The repertoire was sequenced with immunoSEQ multiplex PCR; TCRdb's copy has only in-frame clones and lacks some. The sample carries tens of thousands of clones, more than 80% recorded once. The sample taken for sequencing was CD4+ T cells from blood buffy coats. These receptors came from a human donor in good health.

The chain joins TRBV5-1 to TRBJ2-3; D is possibly TRBD1 (6 bases). This CDR3 has 16 residues. Germline assignment: CDR1 SGHRS and CDR2 YFSETQ. The V end was cut by 0 bases, the J end by 0 bases, with 11 bases between. Here the CDR3 reads CASSLGQADSTDTQYF. The CDR3 DNA reads TGCGCCAGCAGCTTGGGACAGGCTGATAGCACAGATACGCAGTATTTT.

This clone was seen a handful of times. V usage is TRBV19 and J usage is TRBJ1-5; possibly TRBD1 for D (6 bases). V shed 7 bases and J shed 5 bases, with 12 bases lying between them. The CDR3 spans 13 residues. Germline CDR1 is LNHDA and CDR2 is SQIVND (reference sequence). The CDR3 region is CASMDSQYQPQHF. In DNA, the CDR3 is TGTGCCAGTATGGACAGCCAATATCAGCCCCAGCATTTT.

Only one count was recorded for this clone. This chain uses TRBV10-3 with TRBJ1-2; D ambiguous. Trimming cost V 0 bases and J 4 bases, with 6 bases left between them. Germline V gene lookup returns CDR1 ENHRY and CDR2 SYGVKD. The CDR3 runs 13 residues. In DNA form, the CDR3 reads TGTGCCATCAGTGAGTCGGGTGGCTATGGCTACACCTTC. Translated, it gives CAISESGGYGYTF.

The chain recombines TRBV14 with TRBJ2-1; D is possibly TRBD2 (5 bases). This CDR3 has 13 amino acids. Germline V lookup: CDR1 SGHDN, CDR2 FVKESK. V was pared by 2 bases and J by 7 bases, with 9 bases between. The DNA for the CDR3 is TGTGCCAGCAGCCAAAGAGGGAGAAATGAGCAGTTCTTC. This gives the protein CASSQRGRNEQFF.

J is TRBJ1-3 and V is TRBV7-2, with D hard to call. The CDR3 extends over 16 amino acids. Germline V CDR1 and CDR2: SGHTA, FQGNSA. Trimming stripped 0 bases from V and 0 bases from J, with 9 bases between. The CDR3 region is CASSLARGTSGNTIYF. In nucleotides, the CDR3 is TGTGCCAGCAGCTTAGCGCGGGGTACCTCTGGAAACACCATATATTTT.

CDR3 region: CASSGTGGRAFF. The CDR3 nucleotides read TGTGCCAGCAGTGGGACAGGGGGACGAGCTTTCTTT. This chain links TRBV2 with TRBJ1-1; 10 nucleotides align to TRBD1. The CDR3 has 12 residues. Looked up from germline, CDR1 is SNHLY and CDR2 is FYNNEI. With 4 bases clipped from V and 10 bases from J, the junction kept 3 bases outside the gene matches.

The rearrangement joins TRBV7-9 to TRBJ2-5; 10 positions match TRBD2. Germline V gene sequence: CDR1 SEHNR, CDR2 FQNEAQ (reference sequence). V shed 1 base, J shed 4 bases, and the junction held 6 bases outside the gene matches. There are 16 residues in the CDR3. In nucleotides, the CDR3 is TGTGCCAGCAGCTTAGGGCTAGCGGGGGCCCCAGAGACCCAGTACTTC. Protein sequence: CASSLGLAGAPETQYF.

The gene calls are TRBV10-3 and TRBJ1-6; D may be TRBD1 (5 bases). Per the germline V gene, CDR1 is ENHRY and CDR2 is SYGVKD. The V and J ends lost 8 bases and 9 bases respectively, with 14 bases between them. CDR3 length: 13 amino acids. CDR3 in amino acids: CAIDAGSGSPLHF. The DNA of the CDR3 is TGTGCCATCGACGCAGGGTCTGGTTCACCCCTCCACTTT.

J is TRBJ2-1 and V is TRBV7-9, with 9 nucleotides matching TRBD2. Germline loops: CDR1 SEHNR, CDR2 FQNEAQ (reference sequence). This CDR3 comprises 15 residues. Unmatched junction bases numbered 2, after V lost 5 bases and J lost 0 bases. The CDR3 sequence: CASSAGLASYNEQFF. In nucleotides, the CDR3 is TGTGCCAGCAGCGCGGGACTAGCCTCCTACAATGAGCAGTTCTTC.

This chain joins TRBV6-1 and TRBJ1-3; D not certain. V gave up 2 bases and J gave up 4 bases, with 3 bases separating them. Per germline, CDR1 MNHNS and CDR2 SASEGT. The CDR3 totals 12 residues. The CDR3 DNA follows: TGTGCCAGCAGTGAAAGGGGAAACACCATATATTTT. The encoded protein is CASSERGNTIYF.

The chain combines TRBV5-8 with TRBJ1-5, with TRBD1 identical over 10 bases. With 0 bases clipped from V and 9 bases from J, the junction kept 9 bases outside the gene matches. Germline-derived CDR1 and CDR2 are SGHTS and YDEGEE. This CDR3 has 16 residues. Written as DNA, the CDR3 is TGTGCCAGCAGCTTGGAAGGAGTGGGACAGGGGCCGCCCCAGCATTTT. Its protein product is CASSLEGVGQGPPQHF.

CDR3 nucleotides: TGCGCCAGCAGGGACAGCTTCGGCTATGGCTACACCTTC. Its protein is CASRDSFGYGYTF. The V and J genes are TRBV10-2 and TRBJ1-2; perhaps TRBD1 as D (6 bases). CDR3 length: 13 residues. CDR1 is WSHSY, CDR2 SAAADI, per germline. V lost 6 bases, J lost 4 bases, and 12 bases lay in between.

V gene TRBV30 combines with J gene TRBJ1-3; D is uncertain. This CDR3 is 12 amino acids long. The germline V gene has CDR1 GTSNPN and CDR2 SVGIG (reference sequence). With 2 bases removed from V and 1 base from J, the gap between germline ends came to 3 bases. CDR3 amino acids: CAWSQSGNTIYF. In nucleotides, the CDR3 is TGTGCCTGGAGTCAATCTGGAAACACCATATATTTT.

V and J are TRBV7-9 and TRBJ1-2, with 7 nucleotides matching TRBD1. This CDR3 comprises 12 residues. J lost 7 bases, V lost 5 bases, and 4 bases had no gene match. Germline V gives CDR1 SEHNR, CDR2 FQNEAQ (reference sequence). CDR3 nucleotides: TGTGCCAGCAGCATCGGACAGGCTGGCTACACCTTC. Amino acid sequence: CASSIGQAGYTF.

The chain uses TRBV5-4 and TRBJ2-7; D might be TRBD2 (6 bases). The V end was cut by 0 bases, the J end by 0 bases, with 10 bases between. Germline V gives CDR1 SGHNT, CDR2 YYREEE (reference sequence). The CDR3 consists of 15 residues. The CDR3 is CASSLGLVSSYEQYF. The DNA of the CDR3 is TGTGCCAGCAGCTTGGGACTAGTTAGCTCCTACGAGCAGTACTTC.

The chain couples TRBV6-1 to TRBJ1-2, with a weak D call TRBD1 (5 bases). CDR3 size: 13 residues. The germline V gene has CDR1 MNHNS and CDR2 SASEGT. The V end was cut by 2 bases, the J end by 4 bases, with 8 bases between. The CDR3 DNA is TGTGCCAGCAGTGAACAGGGCCCCTATGGCTACACCTTC. This codes for CASSEQGPYGYTF.

The chain is built from TRBV29-1 and TRBJ2-1, with unresolved D. CDR3 length: 13 residues. Trimming pared 3 bases from V and 4 bases from J, leaving 10 bases between. Germline CDR1 and CDR2: SQVTM and ANQGSEA. The CDR3 DNA sequence: TGCAGCGTTGACGATGGGGATTACAATGAGCAGTTCTTC. Its protein is CSVDDGDYNEQFF.

This clone has just a few counts. This chain uses TRBV7-9 with TRBJ1-2, with no clear D. Germline-derived CDR1 and CDR2 are SEHNR and FQNEAQ (reference sequence). The CDR3 covers 13 residues. The germline V and J ends were trimmed by 5 bases and 4 bases, with 11 bases remaining between them. The CDR3: CASSTSDSYGYTF. DNA for the CDR3: TGTGCCAGCAGCACCAGTGACTCCTATGGCTACACCTTC.

This clone came up once. The genes are TRBV5-6 and TRBJ2-2, with 10 bases fitting TRBD2. Trimming removed 1 base from V and 5 bases from J; junction bases left unmatched: 5. This CDR3 comprises 16 residues. Germline V lookup: CDR1 SGHDT, CDR2 YYEEEE. The CDR3 region is CASSLLLAGKTGELFF. The DNA for the CDR3 is TGTGCCAGCAGCTTGTTACTAGCGGGAAAGACCGGGGAGCTGTTTTTT.